This T cell receptor beta chain was recovered during a study of T cells in Graves' hyperthyroidism and ophthalmopathy. As for the study in general: Peripheral blood specimens were obtained at initial diagnosis, prior to any treatment.

This clonotype was recorded many times. Its antigen is currently unknown. From RNA transcripts, TCR beta CDR3 regions were amplified. HTBI primers were employed in a first-round RT-PCR of the TCR CDR3. Using its own MiXCR run on the multiplex PCR reads, TCRdb lists one record per CDR3 protein. The profile shows some 760,000 distinct CDR3 sequences, 14% of them singletons. This CDR3 comprises 15 residues. V was clipped by 0 bases and J by 4 bases, with 12 bases between them. Germline V lookup: CDR1 SGHRS, CDR2 YFSETQ. Findings of the study overall: Most thyroid clonotypes expanded above 0.001 were also detected in blood. Ophthalmopathy could be told apart from stable hyperthyroidism with a 13 V-J model.

10 ml of fresh peripheral blood supplied the PBMCs. The specimen sequenced was blood. The TCR was taken from a young woman with Graves' hyperthyroidism. V is TRBV5-1 and J is TRBJ2-3; D not resolved. The CDR3: CASSLAPSPADTQYF. DNA for the CDR3: TGCGCCAGCAGCTTGGCTCCCAGCCCGGCAGATACGCAGTATTTT.